What follows are 24 T cell receptor beta chains derived from one specimen sequenced in a study of OX40 agonist ivuxolimab in advanced cancers. Generated by immunoSEQ multiplex PCR, the TCRdb table keeps only in-frame clones and is missing some. The table includes 25,000 to 30,000 clones, roughly 80% detected once. Source: CD4+ or CD8+ T cells sorted from blood, taken in a trial of the OX40 agonist ivuxolimab. These receptors were obtained from an adult with an advanced solid tumor such as melanoma, head and neck, liver or kidney cancer.

This clone turned up a few times. The chain has TRBV10-3 and TRBJ2-1; D not certain. CDR1 and CDR2 (germline): ENHRY, SYGVKD. Trimming stripped 0 bases from V and 1 base from J, with 10 bases between. The CDR3 is 16 residues long. Written as DNA, the CDR3 is TGTGCCATCAGTGAGTCGTGGGTAGGGTCCTACAATGAGCAGTTCTTC. Its protein product is CAISESWVGSYNEQFF.

V gene TRBV30 combines with J gene TRBJ1-1; no clear D. V gave up 0 bases and J gave up 6 bases, with 11 bases separating them. The length of the CDR3 is 13 residues. The V gene's germline CDR1 is GTSNPN and CDR2 SVGIG (reference sequence). Here the CDR3 reads CAWSVASASEAFF. As DNA, the CDR3 is TGTGCCTGGAGTGTAGCGTCAGCCTCTGAAGCTTTCTTT.

This clone was seen only a few times. This sequence joins TRBV11-2 and TRBJ2-7; a possible D gene is TRBD2 (6 bases). CDR1 SGHAT and CDR2 FQNNGV come from the germline V gene. V dropped 1 base and J dropped 0 bases, with 10 bases sitting between them. This CDR3 region has 15 residues. In nucleotides, the CDR3 is TGTGCCAGCAGCTTAGTCAAGGACTACTCCTACGAGCAGTACTTC. It codes for CASSLVKDYSYEQYF.

The J gene is TRBJ1-1, the V gene TRBV19; TRBD1 aligns across 10 bases. V shed 6 bases and J 3 bases; nucleotides not matched to a gene: 7. Germline V gene data show CDR1 as LNHDA and CDR2 as SQIVND (reference sequence). The CDR3 runs to 15 residues. The CDR3 loop reads CASSLGTGVDTEAFF. CDR3 sequence (DNA): TGTGCCAGTAGCCTAGGGACAGGGGTCGACACTGAAGCTTTCTTT.

With regard to this clone: Within the sample, other DNA sequences also encode this same CDR3. V gene TRBV9 combines with J gene TRBJ1-2; D gene uncertain. This CDR3 is 16 amino acids long. Germline CDR1 reads SGDLS; CDR2 reads YYNGEE. V lost 4 bases to trimming and J lost 3 bases, with 19 bases between them. The CDR3 DNA reads TGTGCCAGCAGCATAAACTCGGACGGTCTCGACTATGGCTACACCTTC. Amino acid sequence: CASSINSDGLDYGYTF.

The chain carries TRBV11-2 and TRBJ2-3, with 10 bases aligning to TRBD2. CDR1 is SGHAT, CDR2 FQNNGV, per germline. This CDR3 spans 14 amino acids. J was trimmed by 4 bases and V by 4 bases; bases with no gene match: 2. The CDR3 DNA reads TGTGCCAGCAGCTCTAGCGGGAGTCCAGATACGCAGTATTTT. Protein: CASSSSGSPDTQYF.

V usage is TRBV5-6 and J usage is TRBJ2-5, with TRBD2 as a possible D gene (5 bases). Germline V gene lookup returns CDR1 SGHDT and CDR2 YYEEEE. Trimming stripped 6 bases from V and 9 bases from J, with 21 bases between. CDR3 size: 14 residues. The CDR3 is CASTLDSGAGAQYF. In DNA form, the CDR3 reads TGTGCCAGCACCCTTGATAGTGGAGCCGGGGCCCAGTACTTC. The full variable domain, completed using reference TRBV5-6 and TRBJ2-5, is DAGVTQSPTHLIKTRGQQVTLRCSPKSGHDTVSWYQQALGQGPQFIFQYYEEEERQRGNFPDRFSGHQFPNYSSELNVNALLLGDSALYLCASTLDSGAGAQYFGPGTRLLVL.

The genes are TRBV6-5 and TRBJ2-5, with D possibly matching TRBD2 (5 bases). This CDR3 is 12 amino acids long. With 6 bases removed from V and 9 bases from J, the gap between germline ends came to 14 bases. Germline V lookup: CDR1 MNHEY, CDR2 SVGAGI. As DNA, the CDR3 is TGTGCCAGCAGGGAGACTAATTCGGCCCAGTACTTC. Translating gives CASRETNSAQYF.

The V gene is TRBV15, the J gene TRBJ2-7; D gene unclear. The CDR3 consists of 13 residues. CDR1 is LNHNV, CDR2 YYDKDF, per germline (reference sequence). Trimming removed 1 base from V and 2 bases from J, with 6 bases in between. CDR3 sequence reads: CATSRAETYEQYF. Written as DNA, the CDR3 is TGTGCCACCAGCAGAGCTGAAACCTACGAGCAGTACTTC.

This clone occurred a few times. V and J are TRBV6-1 and TRBJ2-7, with D maybe TRBD2 (6 bases). Trimming took off 1 base at V and 6 bases at J, with 13 bases between the two ends. Germline CDR1 reads MNHNS; CDR2 reads SASEGT. CDR3 length: 14 residues. CDR3 nucleotides: TGTGCCAGCAGTGAAGGGAGGGGTTACAGCGAGCAGTACTTC. Residues: CASSEGRGYSEQYF.

V and J are TRBV15 and TRBJ2-1; D gene uncertain. Germline loops: CDR1 LNHNV, CDR2 YYDKDF (reference sequence). The germline V and J ends were trimmed by 2 bases and 4 bases, with 6 bases remaining between them. The CDR3 is made up of 13 amino acids. In DNA, the CDR3 is TGTGCCACCAGCAGATACCGTTACAATGAGCAGTTCTTC. It translates to CATSRYRYNEQFF.

The V call is TRBV7-9, the J call TRBJ2-3, with D possibly being TRBD2 (6 bases). This CDR3 contains 16 residues. V shed 4 bases and J shed 1 base, with 15 bases lying between them. Looked up from germline, CDR1 is SEHNR and CDR2 is FQNEAQ (reference sequence). CDR3 DNA: TGTGCCAGCAGCTATAGCGGTCCTCACGGCACAGATACGCAGTATTTT. It translates to CASSYSGPHGTDTQYF. Looking up the rest from reference TRBV7-9 and TRBJ2-3 gives the full variable domain: DTGVSQNPRHKITKRGQNVTFRCDPISEHNRLYWYRQTLGQGPEFLTYFQNEAQLEKSRLLSDRFSAERPKGSFSTLEIQRTEQGDSAMYLCASSYSGPHGTDTQYFGPGTRLTVL.

This clone was found a few times. The chain couples TRBV29-1 to TRBJ2-1; D is unclear. Trimming stripped 7 bases from V and 9 bases from J, with 16 bases between. The V gene's germline CDR1 is SQVTM and CDR2 ANQGSEA. The CDR3 has 12 amino acids. The CDR3 region is CSATHEFREQFF. CDR3 in DNA: TGCAGCGCCACCCATGAGTTTCGTGAGCAGTTCTTC.

The rearrangement links TRBV9 to TRBJ2-1; TRBD2 matches 7 bases. This CDR3 comprises 18 residues. V lost 4 bases and J lost 1; bases outside the gene matches: 14. Germline CDR1 is SGDLS and CDR2 is YYNGEE. The CDR3 region has the DNA TGTGCCAGCAGCTTATCCCATGGACTAGAAGCGTCCTACAATGAGCAGTTCTTC. This translates into CASSLSHGLEASYNEQFF.

For this clone: Other DNA variants within this sample encode the same CDR3. The rearrangement uses TRBV9 and TRBJ2-3; D is possibly TRBD1 or TRBD2 (6 bases each). The CDR3 spans 14 residues. Trimming pared 5 bases from V and 4 bases from J, leaving 14 bases between. From germline, CDR1 is SGDLS and CDR2 YYNGEE. CDR3 loop: CASSPGGGPDTQYF. CDR3 nucleotide sequence: TGTGCCAGCAGTCCAGGAGGGGGGCCAGATACGCAGTATTTT.

The chain is built from TRBV7-9 and TRBJ2-1, with D unresolved. The V end lost 5 bases, the J end lost 6 bases, and 8 bases lay between the germline ends. CDR1 is SEHNR, CDR2 FQNEAQ, per germline (reference sequence). CDR3 size: 12 residues. The DNA of the CDR3 is TGTGCCAGCAGCCGACGATTCAATGAGCAGTTCTTC. Its protein is CASSRRFNEQFF.

This sequence joins TRBV7-9 and TRBJ1-1; no reliable D call. The germline V gene encodes CDR1 SEHNR and CDR2 FQNEAQ (reference sequence). This CDR3 has 13 residues. The V gene lost 1 base and the J gene lost 1 base, with 4 bases spanning the gap. Here the CDR3 reads CASSLVENTEAFF. In DNA form, the CDR3 reads TGTGCCAGCAGCTTAGTAGAGAACACTGAAGCTTTCTTT. Together with reference TRBV7-9 and TRBJ1-1, the CDR3 gives the full variable domain: DTGVSQNPRHKITKRGQNVTFRCDPISEHNRLYWYRQTLGQGPEFLTYFQNEAQLEKSRLLSDRFSAERPKGSFSTLEIQRTEQGDSAMYLCASSLVENTEAFFGQGTRLTVV.

This clone has a handful of counts. The gene calls are TRBV28 and TRBJ2-2; D unclear. Germline loops: CDR1 MDHEN, CDR2 SYDVKM. The CDR3 consists of 16 residues. The V gene lost 5 bases and the J gene lost 2 bases, with 15 bases spanning the gap. The CDR3: CASSRPGQTNTGELFF. Written as DNA, the CDR3 is TGTGCCAGCAGTCGTCCCGGGCAGACAAACACCGGGGAGCTGTTTTTT.

This chain joins TRBV2 and TRBJ2-7, with no clear D. V lost 11 bases and J 6 bases, leaving 14 bases between the germline ends. The CDR3 is made up of 11 amino acids. Germline V lookup: CDR1 SNHLY, CDR2 FYNNEI. DNA of the CDR3: TGTGCCTCATGCGGTTCCCTCGAGCAGTACTTC. The encoded protein is CASCGSLEQYF.

This chain joins TRBV19 and TRBJ2-1; no reliable D call. Germline V gives CDR1 LNHDA, CDR2 SQIVND (reference sequence). This CDR3 spans 15 amino acids. Between the trimmed V and J ends, which lost 2 bases and 0 bases, there was a span of 8 bases. The CDR3 is CASSILGNSYNEQFF. The CDR3 DNA follows: TGTGCCAGTAGTATACTTGGGAACTCCTACAATGAGCAGTTCTTC.

The chain combines TRBV7-9 with TRBJ1-1, with D uncertain. The CDR3 has 17 amino acids. CDR1 is SEHNR and CDR2 is FQNEAQ in the germline V gene (reference sequence). Trimming left V 0 bases short and J 5 bases short, with 19 bases between. Written as DNA, the CDR3 is TGTGCCAGCAGCTTAGCGCACAGCCGGCGGGAGTGGACTGAAGCTTTCTTT. This encodes CASSLAHSRREWTEAFF.

This clone was detected a few times. J is TRBJ1-5 and V is TRBV12-5; D possibly corresponds to TRBD1 (6 bases). Germline lookup yields CDR1 LGHNT and CDR2 FRNRAP. The germline V and J ends were trimmed by 1 base and 10 bases, with 17 bases remaining between them. This CDR3 contains 15 residues. CDR3 amino acids: CASGLGTVGRFPQHF. In DNA, the CDR3 is TGTGCTAGTGGTTTGGGGACAGTCGGGAGATTTCCCCAGCATTTT.

V gene TRBV2 combines with J gene TRBJ1-4; no clear D gene. The CDR3 runs 16 residues. From germline, CDR1 is SNHLY and CDR2 FYNNEI. V dropped 1 base and J dropped 5 bases, with 14 bases sitting between them. The CDR3 sequence is CASSEDWTANNEKLFF. The CDR3 DNA follows: TGTGCCAGCAGTGAAGATTGGACGGCTAACAATGAAAAACTGTTTTTT.

V usage is TRBV29-1 and J usage is TRBJ2-1; 9 nucleotides line up with TRBD2. Germline assignment: CDR1 SQVTM and CDR2 ANQGSEA. V shed 4 bases, J shed 2 bases, and the junction held 0 bases outside the gene matches. The CDR3 is made up of 13 amino acids. For the CDR3, the DNA is TGCAGCGTTGGCGGGGGGGCCTACAATGAGCAGTTCTTC. It codes for CSVGGGAYNEQFF.